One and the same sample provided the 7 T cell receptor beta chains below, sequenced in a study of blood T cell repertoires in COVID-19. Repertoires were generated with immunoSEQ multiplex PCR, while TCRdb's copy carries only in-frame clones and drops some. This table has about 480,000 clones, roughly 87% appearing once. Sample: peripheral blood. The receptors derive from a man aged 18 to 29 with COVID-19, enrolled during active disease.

The CDR3 loop reads CASSQSGEKLFF. The CDR3 DNA reads as TGTGCCAGCTCCCAGAGCGGCGAAAAACTGTTTTTT. V gene TRBV18 combines with J gene TRBJ1-4; no reliable D call. Germline CDR1 is KGHSH and CDR2 is LQKENI. There are 12 residues in the CDR3. Trimming took off 6 bases at V and 8 bases at J, with 10 bases between the two ends.

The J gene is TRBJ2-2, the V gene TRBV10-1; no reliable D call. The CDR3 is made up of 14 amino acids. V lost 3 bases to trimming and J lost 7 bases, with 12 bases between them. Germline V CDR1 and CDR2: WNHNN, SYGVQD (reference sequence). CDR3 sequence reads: CASSDPRHLGELFF. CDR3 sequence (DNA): TGCGCCAGCAGTGATCCGCGTCATCTCGGGGAGCTGTTTTTT.

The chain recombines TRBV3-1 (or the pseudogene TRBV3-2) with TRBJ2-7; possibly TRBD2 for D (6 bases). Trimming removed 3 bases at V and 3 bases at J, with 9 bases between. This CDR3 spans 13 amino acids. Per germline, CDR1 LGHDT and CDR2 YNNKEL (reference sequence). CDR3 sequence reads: CASSHPGVYEQYF. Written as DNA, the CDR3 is TGTGCCAGCAGCCATCCGGGGGTCTACGAGCAGTACTTC.

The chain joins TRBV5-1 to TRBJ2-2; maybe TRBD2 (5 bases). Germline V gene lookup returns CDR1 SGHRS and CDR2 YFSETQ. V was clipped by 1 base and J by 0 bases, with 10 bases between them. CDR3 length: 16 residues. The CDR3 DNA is TGCGCCAGCAGCTTGACTTCCGGGGCGAACACCGGGGAGCTGTTTTTT. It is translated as CASSLTSGANTGELFF.

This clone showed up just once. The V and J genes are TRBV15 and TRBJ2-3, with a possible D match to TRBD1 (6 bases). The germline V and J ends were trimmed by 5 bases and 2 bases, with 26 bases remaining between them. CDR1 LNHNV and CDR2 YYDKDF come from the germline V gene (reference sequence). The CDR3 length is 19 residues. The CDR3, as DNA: TGTGCCACCAGCCGTGCTGGTTGGGGAACAGGGTTTGTCACAGATACGCAGTATTTT. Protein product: CATSRAGWGTGFVTDTQYF.

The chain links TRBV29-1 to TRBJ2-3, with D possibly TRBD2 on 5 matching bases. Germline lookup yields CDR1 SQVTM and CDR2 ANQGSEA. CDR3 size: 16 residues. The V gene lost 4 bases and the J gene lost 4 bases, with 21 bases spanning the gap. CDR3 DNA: TGCAGCGTTGCAAACCCTACGGTTCTTAGCGCAGATACGCAGTATTTT. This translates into CSVANPTVLSADTQYF.

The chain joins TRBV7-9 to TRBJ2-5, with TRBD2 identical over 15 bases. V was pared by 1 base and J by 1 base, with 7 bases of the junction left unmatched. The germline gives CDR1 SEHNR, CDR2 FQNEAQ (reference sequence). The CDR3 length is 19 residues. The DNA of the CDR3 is TGTGCCAGCAGCTTAGGCAGCGGACTAGCGGGGGGGCCCCAAGAGACCCAGTACTTC. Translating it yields CASSLGSGLAGGPQETQYF.